What follows are 19 T cell receptor beta chains derived from one specimen sequenced in a study of tumor-infiltrating lymphocytes in primary liver carcinoma. The authors took blood RNA from unsorted whole blood and also extracted germline DNA. The template, 450 to 650 ng total RNA, yielded TCR beta cDNA made with a constant-region primer. It was through three nested multiplex PCR rounds of slightly modified ARM-PCR that TCR beta libraries arose. The first two PCR rounds used TRBV1-TRBV30 primers with a Cbeta primer, around 10 cycles each. TCRdb reprocessed the multiplex PCR reads with MiXCR, giving one entry per CDR3 protein. The sample gives about 310,000 distinct CDR3 sequences, approximately 65% of which show up once; roughly 9% is in the top ten. Sequenced input: peripheral blood. These receptors all stem from a man in his forties or fifties with primary liver carcinoma and hepatitis B virus infection.

V and J are TRBV28 and TRBJ1-4; D unresolved. The germline V and J ends were trimmed by 8 bases and 0 bases, with 4 bases remaining between them. This CDR3 is 12 amino acids long. CDR1 is MDHEN, CDR2 SYDVKM, per germline. CDR3 bases: TGTGCCAGCGGGACAACTAATGAAAAACTGTTTTTT. Translation: CASGTTNEKLFF. The variable domain in full, completed from reference TRBV28 and TRBJ1-4, reads DVKVTQSSRYLVKRTGEKVFLECVQDMDHENMFWYRQDPGLGLRLIYFSYDVKMKEKGDIPEGYSVSREKKERFSLILESASTNQTSMYLCASGTTNEKLFFGSGTQLSVL.

This chain connects TRBV7-9 to TRBJ1-2; a weak D match, TRBD1 (6 bases). Per germline, CDR1 SEHNR and CDR2 FQNEAQ (reference sequence). The V end was cut by 6 bases, the J end by 3 bases, with 8 bases between. The CDR3 covers 12 residues. The DNA of the CDR3 is TGTGCCAGCAGTTACAGGGACTATGGCTACACCTTC. It translates to CASSYRDYGYTF.

This clonotype showed up many times. The chain links TRBV5-6 to TRBJ2-7; D is uncertain. Per the germline V gene, CDR1 is SGHDT and CDR2 is YYEEEE. There are 13 residues in the CDR3. V lost 1 base and J 2 bases, leaving 7 bases between the germline ends. CDR3 nucleotide sequence: TGTGCCAGCAGCTTGAAAGCGACCTACGAGCAGTACTTC. Translating it yields CASSLKATYEQYF.

This clonotype was recorded many times. This rearrangement joins TRBV6-2 or TRBV6-3 to TRBJ2-7, with TRBD1 matching over 7 bases. Germline CDR1 is MNHEY and CDR2 is SVGEGT. The CDR3 runs to 15 residues. V was pared by 6 bases and J by 3 bases, with 11 bases of the junction left unmatched. The CDR3 sequence is CASSRDRDYIYEQYF. The CDR3 DNA is TGTGCCAGCAGCCGAGACAGGGATTATATCTACGAGCAGTACTTC.

The V call is TRBV28, the J call TRBJ2-2; 8 bases map to TRBD2. Germline loops: CDR1 MDHEN, CDR2 SYDVKM. The CDR3 sequence is 16 residues long. J gave up 1 base and V 10 bases, and 11 bases lay outside the gene matches. The CDR3 DNA follows: TGTGCCATCAACGGGGGGGCACCTAGGAACACCGGGGAGCTGTTTTTT. It yields the protein CAINGGAPRNTGELFF. Full variable domain (missing parts from reference TRBV28 and TRBJ2-2): DVKVTQSSRYLVKRTGEKVFLECVQDMDHENMFWYRQDPGLGLRLIYFSYDVKMKEKGDIPEGYSVSREKKERFSLILESASTNQTSMYLCAINGGAPRNTGELFFGEGSRLTVL.

Regarding this clonotype: A read error may be the cause here, since a much bigger clone is one base away. The V gene is TRBV12-5, the J gene TRBJ2-5; 10 bases align to TRBD2. The CDR3 is 14 residues long. Germline V lookup: CDR1 LGHNT, CDR2 FRNRAP. The J segment lost 5 bases and the V segment lost 9 bases, leaving 9 bases of the junction unmatched. The CDR3 coding sequence is TGTGCTAGCACTAGCGGGAAGGAGGGGGAGACCCAGTACTTC. Its translation: CASTSGKEGETQYF.

This clonotype was seen many times. The chain links TRBV30 to TRBJ1-6, with D possibly TRBD1 on 5 matching bases. Germline V gene sequence: CDR1 GTSNPN, CDR2 SVGIG (reference sequence). CDR3 length: 13 residues. Trimming removed 1 base from V and 8 bases from J, with 9 bases in between. CDR3 amino acids: CAWSAPGDSPLHF. DNA for the CDR3: TGTGCCTGGAGTGCCCCGGGGGATTCACCCCTCCACTTT. Filled out from reference TRBV30 and TRBJ1-6, the complete variable domain reads SQTIHQWPATLVQPVGSPLSLECTVEGTSNPNLYWYRQAAGRGLQLLFYSVGIGQISSEVPQNLSASRPQDRQFILSSKKLLLSDSGFYLCAWSAPGDSPLHFGNGTRLTVT.

With regard to this clonotype: An end of the junction differs from the germline gene, which may be a read error. This chain connects TRBV12-3 or TRBV12-4 to TRBJ2-1; 9 bases line up with TRBD1. CDR3 length equals 15 residues. The chain's CDR3 is CDSSAPGQGFNEQFF. The CDR3 coding sequence is TGTGACAGCAGTGCACCGGGACAGGGATTCAATGAGCAGTTCTTC.

In regard to this clonotype: The germline gene is not matched at one end of the junction; a read error may be the cause. V and J are TRBV7-8 and TRBJ2-1; a weak D match, TRBD2 (5 bases). Germline assignment: CDR1 SGHVS and CDR2 FQNEAQ. The CDR3 is 15 residues long. The DNA for the CDR3 is TGTGCCAGCAGCTTATCAGGCGGGCTTTACAATGAGCAGTCCTTC. Residues: CASSLSGGLYNEQSF.

J is TRBJ1-2 and V is TRBV29-1, with 8 bases identical to TRBD1. Per the germline V gene, CDR1 is SQVTM and CDR2 is ANQGSEA. Unmatched junction bases numbered 18, after V lost 7 bases and J lost 14 bases. This CDR3 region has 13 residues. CDR3 sequence reads: CSAEGQVIDGCTF. The CDR3 coding sequence is TGCAGCGCAGAGGGACAGGTTATAGATGGCTGTACCTTC. The full variable domain, in which reference TRBV29-1 and TRBJ1-2 provide the parts outside the CDR3, is SAVISQKPSRDICQRGTSLTIQCQVDSQVTMMFWYRQQPGQSLTLIATANQGSEATYESGFVIDKFPISRPNLTFSTLTVSNMSPEDSSIYLCSAEGQVIDGCTFGSGTRLTVV.

This clonotype turned up a few times. The V call is TRBV30, the J call TRBJ2-1, with D perhaps matching TRBD1 or TRBD2 (5 bases each). The germline V gene encodes CDR1 GTSNPN and CDR2 SVGIG (reference sequence). V was shortened by 0 bases and J by 12 bases, with 15 bases between the two germline ends. The CDR3 runs 13 residues. The CDR3 spells CAWSVKGTNSQFF. CDR3 DNA sequence: TGTGCCTGGAGTGTAAAGGGGACGAATTCGCAGTTCTTC.

Worth noting for this clonotype: A much larger clone differs from this one at a single base, so this may be a read error. The rearrangement uses TRBV7-8 and TRBJ2-5; D perhaps matches TRBD2 (6 bases). Germline CDR1 is SGHVS and CDR2 is FQNEAQ. V gave up 3 bases and J gave up 7 bases, with 15 bases separating them. This CDR3 contains 14 residues. CDR3 DNA sequence: TGTGCCAGCAGCTTCCAGGACTCGCGGGGGACCCAGTACTTC. Residues: CASSFQDSRGTQYF.

A remark on this clonotype: A much bigger clone sits one base away, suggesting this may be a read error. The chain combines TRBV12-3 or TRBV12-4 with TRBJ2-7; D is unresolved. Trimming pared 6 bases from V and 7 bases from J, leaving 13 bases between. This CDR3 has 12 amino acids. CDR3 DNA: TGTGCCAGCAGAGCCTACGGTTTTGAGCAGTACTTC. Translated: CASRAYGFEQYF.

At least ten counts were recorded for this clonotype. V gene TRBV4-3 combines with J gene TRBJ2-1; D might be TRBD2 (5 bases). V lost 0 bases to trimming and J lost 9 bases, with 12 bases between them. Germline-derived CDR1 and CDR2 are LGHNA and YSLEER. This CDR3 is 14 amino acids long. This chain's CDR3 is CASSQDLRGSEQFF. The CDR3 DNA reads TGCGCCAGCAGCCAAGATTTAAGAGGGAGTGAGCAGTTCTTC.

Only a few counts were recorded for this clonotype. The rearrangement joins TRBV7-8 to TRBJ2-7; tentatively, D is TRBD1 or TRBD2 (6 bases each). Trimming took 5 bases from V and 4 from J, leaving 18 bases between them. The CDR3 is 15 amino acids. Germline V gene lookup returns CDR1 SGHVS and CDR2 FQNEAQ. CDR3 coding DNA: TGTGCCAGCAGCGAATTGCCCGAGGGGGGTTACGAGCAGTACTTC. Protein sequence: CASSELPEGGYEQYF. Full variable domain (missing parts from reference TRBV7-8 and TRBJ2-7): GAGVSQSPRYKVAKRGQDVALRCDPISGHVSLFWYQQALGQGPEFLTYFQNEAQLDKSGLPSDRFFAERPEGSVSTLKIQRTQQEDSAVYLCASSELPEGGYEQYFGPGTRLTVT.

As concerns this clonotype: This may arise from a read error, as a much more abundant clone is one base away. The chain employs TRBV11-1 and TRBJ2-1; D gene ambiguous. Germline CDR1 SGHAT, CDR2 FQDESV (reference sequence). This CDR3 comprises 15 residues. V dropped 5 bases and J dropped 8 bases, with 19 bases sitting between them. CDR3: CASSPNVLASYEQFF. For the CDR3, the DNA is TGTGCCAGCAGCCCCAACGTTCTGGCGTCCTATGAGCAGTTCTTC.

With regard to this clonotype: A much more abundant neighbour one base away suggests this may be a read error. The J gene is TRBJ2-1, the V gene TRBV12-3 or TRBV12-4; unclear D gene. The CDR3 spans 14 residues. Here the CDR3 DNA reads TGTGCCACCAGTTTATACCTAGGCGACAATGAGCAGTTCTTC. It specifies CATSLYLGDNEQFF.

In its sample, this clonotype was seen a few times. V usage is TRBV28 and J usage is TRBJ2-1, with unresolved D. The CDR3 has 11 amino acids. Per germline, CDR1 MDHEN and CDR2 SYDVKM. Trimming shortened V by 10 bases and J by 8 bases, and 12 bases separated the two germline ends. Here the CDR3 DNA reads TGTGCCACCTCCACCAGGCATGAGCAGTTCTTC. This sequence encodes CATSTRHEQFF.

Comments on this clonotype: A clone one base away is much larger, so this may be a read error. The conserved phenylalanine or tryptophan is not found at the CDR3 terminus, so this likely reflects a read error. The chain recombines TRBV12-3 or TRBV12-4 with TRBJ2-3, with TRBD1 identical over 12 bases. The CDR3 length is 16 residues. V trimming: 5 bases; J trimming: 6 bases; junction bases outside the gene matches: 9. CDR3 region: CASSNVRDRGHDTQYY. CDR3 bases: TGTGCCAGCAGTAACGTCCGGGACAGGGGGCATGATACGCAGTATTAT.